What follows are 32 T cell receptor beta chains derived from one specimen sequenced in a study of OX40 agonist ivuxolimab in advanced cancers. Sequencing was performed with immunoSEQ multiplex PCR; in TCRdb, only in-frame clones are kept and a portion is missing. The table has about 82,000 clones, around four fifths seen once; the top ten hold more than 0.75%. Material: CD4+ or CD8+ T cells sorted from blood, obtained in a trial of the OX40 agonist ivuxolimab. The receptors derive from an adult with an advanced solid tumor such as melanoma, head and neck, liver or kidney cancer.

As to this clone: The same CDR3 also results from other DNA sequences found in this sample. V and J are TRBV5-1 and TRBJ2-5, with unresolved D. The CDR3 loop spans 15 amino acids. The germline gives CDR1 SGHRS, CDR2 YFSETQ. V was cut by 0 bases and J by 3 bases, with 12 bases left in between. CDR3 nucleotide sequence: TGCGCCAGCAGCTTGGAAGGCGGTCGGAAAGAGACCCAGTACTTC. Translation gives CASSLEGGRKETQYF.

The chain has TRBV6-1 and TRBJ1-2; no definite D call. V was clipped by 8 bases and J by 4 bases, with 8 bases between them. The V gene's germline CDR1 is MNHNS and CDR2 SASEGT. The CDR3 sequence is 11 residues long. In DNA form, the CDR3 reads TGTGCCAGCGGGTCCCTCTATGGCTACACCTTC. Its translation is CASGSLYGYTF.

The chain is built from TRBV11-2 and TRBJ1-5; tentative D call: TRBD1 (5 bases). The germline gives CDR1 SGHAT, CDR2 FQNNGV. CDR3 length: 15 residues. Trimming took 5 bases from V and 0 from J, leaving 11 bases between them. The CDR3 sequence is CASSLRQLSNQPQHF. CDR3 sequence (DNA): TGTGCCAGCAGCCTACGACAGCTTAGCAATCAGCCCCAGCATTTT.

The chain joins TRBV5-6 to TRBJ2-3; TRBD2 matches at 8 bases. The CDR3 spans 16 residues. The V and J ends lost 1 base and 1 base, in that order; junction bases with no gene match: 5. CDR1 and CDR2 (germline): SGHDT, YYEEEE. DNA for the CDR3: TGTGCCAGCAGCTTGTGGGCGGGAGGAGGCACAGATACGCAGTATTTT. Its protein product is CASSLWAGGGTDTQYF.

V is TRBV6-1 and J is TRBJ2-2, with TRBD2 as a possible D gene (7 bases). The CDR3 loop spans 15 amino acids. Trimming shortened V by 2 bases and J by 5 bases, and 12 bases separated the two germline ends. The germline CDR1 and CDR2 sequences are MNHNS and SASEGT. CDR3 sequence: CASSERGGPTGELFF. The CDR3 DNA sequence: TGTGCCAGCAGTGAAAGGGGGGGCCCGACCGGGGAGCTGTTTTTT.

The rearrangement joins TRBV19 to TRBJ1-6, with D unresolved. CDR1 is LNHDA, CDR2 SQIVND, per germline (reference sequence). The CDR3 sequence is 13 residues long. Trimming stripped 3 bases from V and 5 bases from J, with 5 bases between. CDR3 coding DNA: TGTGCCAGTAGTATTAAAGATAATTCACCCCTCCACTTT. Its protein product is CASSIKDNSPLHF.

CDR3 residues: CASSLNRATNYGYTF. For the CDR3, the DNA is TGTGCCAGCTCACTAAACAGGGCTACTAACTATGGCTACACCTTC. The V gene is TRBV18, the J gene TRBJ1-2; a possible D gene is TRBD1 (6 bases). The V gene's germline CDR1 is KGHSH and CDR2 LQKENI. Trimming took 4 bases from V and 0 from J, leaving 12 bases between them. The CDR3 loop spans 15 amino acids.

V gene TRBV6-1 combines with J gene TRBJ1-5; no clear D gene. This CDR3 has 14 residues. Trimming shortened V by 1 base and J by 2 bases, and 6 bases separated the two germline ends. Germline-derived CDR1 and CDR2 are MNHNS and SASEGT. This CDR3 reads CASSEEQGNQPQHF. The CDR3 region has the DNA TGTGCCAGCAGTGAAGAGCAGGGCAATCAGCCCCAGCATTTT.

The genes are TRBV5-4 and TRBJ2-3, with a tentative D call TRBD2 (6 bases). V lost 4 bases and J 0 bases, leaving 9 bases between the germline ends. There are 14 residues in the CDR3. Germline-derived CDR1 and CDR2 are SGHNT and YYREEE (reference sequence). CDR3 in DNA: TGTGCCAGCAGCGCGGGGAGCAGCACAGATACGCAGTATTTT. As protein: CASSAGSSTDTQYF.

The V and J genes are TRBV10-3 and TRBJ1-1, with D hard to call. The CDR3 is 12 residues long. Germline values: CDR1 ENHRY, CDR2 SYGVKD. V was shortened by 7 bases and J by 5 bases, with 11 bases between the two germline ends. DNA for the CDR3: TGTGCCATCAAAAAAGACGGGACTGAAGCTTTCTTT. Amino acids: CAIKKDGTEAFF.

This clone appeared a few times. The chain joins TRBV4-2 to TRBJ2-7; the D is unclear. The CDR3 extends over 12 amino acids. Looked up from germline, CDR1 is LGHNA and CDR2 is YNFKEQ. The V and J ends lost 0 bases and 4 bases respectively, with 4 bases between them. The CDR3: CASSQDGYEQYF. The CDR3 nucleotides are TGTGCCAGCAGCCAAGATGGGTACGAGCAGTACTTC.

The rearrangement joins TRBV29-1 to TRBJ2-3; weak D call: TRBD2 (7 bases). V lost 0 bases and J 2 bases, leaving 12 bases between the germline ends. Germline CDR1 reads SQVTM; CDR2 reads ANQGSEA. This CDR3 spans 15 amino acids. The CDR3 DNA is TGCAGCGTTGAAGATTCGGCGGGGGCCACAGATACGCAGTATTTT. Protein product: CSVEDSAGATDTQYF.

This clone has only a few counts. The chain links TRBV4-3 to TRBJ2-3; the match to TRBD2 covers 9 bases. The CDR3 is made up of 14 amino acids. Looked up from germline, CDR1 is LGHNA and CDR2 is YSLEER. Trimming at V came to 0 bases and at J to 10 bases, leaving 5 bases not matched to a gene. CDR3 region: CASSQDGGGGAQYF. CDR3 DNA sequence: TGCGCCAGCAGCCAAGACGGCGGGGGGGGTGCGCAGTATTTT.

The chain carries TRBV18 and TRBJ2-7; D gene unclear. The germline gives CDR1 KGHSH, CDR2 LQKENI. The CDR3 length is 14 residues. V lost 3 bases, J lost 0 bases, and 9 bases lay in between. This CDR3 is CASSPTSISYEQYF. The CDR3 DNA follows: TGTGCCAGCTCACCTACGAGCATCTCCTACGAGCAGTACTTC.

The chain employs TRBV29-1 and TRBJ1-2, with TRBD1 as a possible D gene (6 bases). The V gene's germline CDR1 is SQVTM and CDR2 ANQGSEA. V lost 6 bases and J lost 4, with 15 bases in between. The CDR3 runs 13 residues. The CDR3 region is CSVRQGILYGYTF. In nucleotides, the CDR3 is TGCAGCGTAAGGCAGGGGATTCTCTATGGCTACACCTTC.

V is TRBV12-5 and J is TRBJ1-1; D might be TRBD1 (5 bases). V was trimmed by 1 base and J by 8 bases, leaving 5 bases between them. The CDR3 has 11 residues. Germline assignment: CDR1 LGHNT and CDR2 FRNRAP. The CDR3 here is CASGLAGEAFF. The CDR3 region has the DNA TGTGCTAGTGGTTTGGCAGGGGAAGCTTTCTTT.

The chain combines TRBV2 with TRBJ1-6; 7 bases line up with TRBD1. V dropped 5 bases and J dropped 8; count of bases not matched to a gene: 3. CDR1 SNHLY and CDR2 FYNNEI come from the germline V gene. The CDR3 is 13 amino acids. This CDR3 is CASSLQGDSPLHF. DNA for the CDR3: TGTGCCAGCAGTCTTCAGGGGGATTCACCCCTCCACTTT.

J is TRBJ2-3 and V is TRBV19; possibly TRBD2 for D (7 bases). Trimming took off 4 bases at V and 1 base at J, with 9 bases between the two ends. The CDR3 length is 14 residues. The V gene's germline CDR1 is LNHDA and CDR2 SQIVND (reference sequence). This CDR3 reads CASSSGGGTDTQYF. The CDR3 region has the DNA TGTGCCAGTAGTAGCGGGGGCGGCACAGATACGCAGTATTTT. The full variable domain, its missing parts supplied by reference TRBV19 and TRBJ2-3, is DGGITQSPKYLFRKEGQNVTLSCEQNLNHDAMYWYRQDPGQGLRLIYYSQIVNDFQKGDIAEGYSVSREKKESFPLTVTSAQKNPTAFYLCASSSGGGTDTQYFGPGTRLTVL.

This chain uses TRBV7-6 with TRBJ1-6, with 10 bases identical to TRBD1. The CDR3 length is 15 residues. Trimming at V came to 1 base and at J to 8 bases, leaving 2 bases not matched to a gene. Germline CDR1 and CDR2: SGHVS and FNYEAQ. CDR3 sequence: CASSLGGTGDSPLHF. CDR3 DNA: TGTGCCAGCAGCTTAGGCGGGACAGGGGATTCACCCCTCCACTTT. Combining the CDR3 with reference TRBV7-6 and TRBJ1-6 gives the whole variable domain GAGVSQSPRYKVTKRGQDVALRCDPISGHVSLYWYRQALGQGPEFLTYFNYEAQQDKSGLPNDRFSAERPEGSISTLTIQRTEQRDSAMYRCASSLGGTGDSPLHFGNGTRLTVT.

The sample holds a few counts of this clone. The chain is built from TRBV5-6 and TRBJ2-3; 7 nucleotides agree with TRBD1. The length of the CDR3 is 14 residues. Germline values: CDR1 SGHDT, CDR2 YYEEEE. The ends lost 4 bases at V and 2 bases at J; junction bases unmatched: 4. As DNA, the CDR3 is TGTGCCAGCAGCAGGGACAGTTTCACAGATACGCAGTATTTT. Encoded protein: CASSRDSFTDTQYF.

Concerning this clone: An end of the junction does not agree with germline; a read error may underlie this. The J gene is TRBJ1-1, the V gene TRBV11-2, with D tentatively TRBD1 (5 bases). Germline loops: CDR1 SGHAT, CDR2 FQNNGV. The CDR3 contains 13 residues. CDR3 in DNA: TGTGCCAGCCGCTTAGGTGGGGCCGCTGAAGCTTTCTTT. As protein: CASRLGGAAEAFF.

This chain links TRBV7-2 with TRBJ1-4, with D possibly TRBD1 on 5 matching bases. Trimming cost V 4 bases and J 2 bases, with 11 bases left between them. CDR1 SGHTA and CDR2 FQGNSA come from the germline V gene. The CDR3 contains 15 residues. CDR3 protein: CASSSRWGTNEKLFF. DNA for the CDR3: TGTGCCAGCAGCTCCCGGTGGGGGACTAATGAAAAACTGTTTTTT.

As DNA, the CDR3 is TGTGCCAGCAGTTACTCGACAGGGGGCGTCTATGGCTACACCTTC. It codes for CASSYSTGGVYGYTF. The V gene is TRBV6-5, the J gene TRBJ1-2; TRBD1 matches at 10 bases. The CDR3 is made up of 15 amino acids. Trimming at V came to 0 bases and at J to 4 bases, leaving 2 bases not matched to a gene. Germline values: CDR1 MNHEY, CDR2 SVGAGI.

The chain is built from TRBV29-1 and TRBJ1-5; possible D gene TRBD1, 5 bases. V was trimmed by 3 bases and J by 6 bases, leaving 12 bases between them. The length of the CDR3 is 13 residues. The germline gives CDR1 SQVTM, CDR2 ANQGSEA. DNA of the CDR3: TGCAGCGTTGACTCGGGGGAGGGTCAGCCCCAGCATTTT. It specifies CSVDSGEGQPQHF.

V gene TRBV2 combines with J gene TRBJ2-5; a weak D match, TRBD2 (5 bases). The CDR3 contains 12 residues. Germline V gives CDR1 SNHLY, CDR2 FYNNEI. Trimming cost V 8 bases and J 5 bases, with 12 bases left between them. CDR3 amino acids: CASVGPGETQYF. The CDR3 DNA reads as TGTGCCAGCGTAGGCCCGGGGGAGACCCAGTACTTC.

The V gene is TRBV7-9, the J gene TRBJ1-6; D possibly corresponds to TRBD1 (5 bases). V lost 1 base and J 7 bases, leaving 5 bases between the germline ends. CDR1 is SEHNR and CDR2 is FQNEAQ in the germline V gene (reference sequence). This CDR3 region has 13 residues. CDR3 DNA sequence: TGTGCCAGCAGCTTAGGGGGGAATTCACCCCTCCACTTT. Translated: CASSLGGNSPLHF.

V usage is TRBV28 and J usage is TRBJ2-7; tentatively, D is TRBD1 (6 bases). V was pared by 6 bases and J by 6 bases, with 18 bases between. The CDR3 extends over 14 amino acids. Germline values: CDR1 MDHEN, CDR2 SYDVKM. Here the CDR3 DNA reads TGTGCCAGCAGCACGAGCAGGGGTCTGGGCGAGCAGTACTTC. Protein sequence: CASSTSRGLGEQYF. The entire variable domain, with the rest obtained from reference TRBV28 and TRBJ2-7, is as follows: DVKVTQSSRYLVKRTGEKVFLECVQDMDHENMFWYRQDPGLGLRLIYFSYDVKMKEKGDIPEGYSVSREKKERFSLILESASTNQTSMYLCASSTSRGLGEQYFGPGTRLTVT.

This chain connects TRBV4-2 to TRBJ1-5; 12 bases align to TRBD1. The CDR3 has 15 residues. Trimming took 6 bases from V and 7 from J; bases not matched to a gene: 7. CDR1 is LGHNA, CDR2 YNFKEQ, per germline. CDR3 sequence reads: CASSPGTGGGQPQHF. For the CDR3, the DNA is TGTGCCAGCAGTCCCGGGACAGGGGGCGGGCAGCCCCAGCATTTT.

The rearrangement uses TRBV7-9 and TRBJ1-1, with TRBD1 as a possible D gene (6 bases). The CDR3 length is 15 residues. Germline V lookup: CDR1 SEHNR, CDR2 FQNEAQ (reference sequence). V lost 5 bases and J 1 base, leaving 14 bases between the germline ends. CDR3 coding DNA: TGTGCCAGCAGCCCGGGGGGCCCTACGAACACTGAAGCTTTCTTT. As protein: CASSPGGPTNTEAFF. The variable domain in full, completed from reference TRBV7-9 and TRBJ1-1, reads DTGVSQNPRHKITKRGQNVTFRCDPISEHNRLYWYRQTLGQGPEFLTYFQNEAQLEKSRLLSDRFSAERPKGSFSTLEIQRTEQGDSAMYLCASSPGGPTNTEAFFGQGTRLTVV.

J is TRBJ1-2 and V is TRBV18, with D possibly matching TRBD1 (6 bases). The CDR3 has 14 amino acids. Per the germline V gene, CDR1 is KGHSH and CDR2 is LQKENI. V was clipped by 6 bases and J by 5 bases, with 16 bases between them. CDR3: CASSTGQQGYGYTF. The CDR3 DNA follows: TGTGCCAGCTCGACCGGACAGCAAGGGTATGGCTACACCTTC.

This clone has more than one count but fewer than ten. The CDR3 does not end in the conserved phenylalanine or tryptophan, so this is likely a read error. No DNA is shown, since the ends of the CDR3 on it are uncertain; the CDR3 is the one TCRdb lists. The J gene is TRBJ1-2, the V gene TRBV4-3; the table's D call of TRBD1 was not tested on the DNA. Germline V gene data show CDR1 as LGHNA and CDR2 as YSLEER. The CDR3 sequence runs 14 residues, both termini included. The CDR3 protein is CASSPSLGDRVLRL.

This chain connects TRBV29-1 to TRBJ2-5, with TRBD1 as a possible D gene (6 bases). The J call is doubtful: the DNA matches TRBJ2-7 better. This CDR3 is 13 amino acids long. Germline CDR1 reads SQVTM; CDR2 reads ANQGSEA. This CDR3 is CSVDGQGTYEQYF. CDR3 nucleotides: TGCAGCGTTGACGGGCAGGGGACCTACGAGCAGTACTTC.